This TCR beta chain comes out of a study of ipilimumab plus nivolumab after autologous stem cell transplantation. Study outcomes and limitations: TCR repertoire, Treg phenotype and gut microbiota reportedly support more study of this approach.

Method: immunoSEQ multiplex PCR; TCRdb's copy keeps in-frame clones and lacks some. The data hold about 83,000 clones, with approximately 86% observed a single time. Turning to this clone: Its target is unknown.

Patients got ipilimumab 1 mg/kg beginning 14 to 28 days post-transplant. Germline CDR1 is SGDLS and CDR2 is YYNGEE. The V gene lost 0 bases and the J gene lost 0 bases, with 6 bases spanning the gap. The CDR3 has 14 residues. The specimen was PBMCs, collected in a trial of ipilimumab plus nivolumab as post-transplant consolidation. The source of this sequence is a male donor with diffuse large B-cell lymphoma. The chain uses TRBV9 and TRBJ1-2; TRBD1 might be the D (5 bases). Here the CDR3 reads CASSVAGSNYGYTF. CDR3 in DNA: TGTGCCAGCAGCGTAGCAGGGTCTAACTATGGCTACACCTTC.